Below, 27 T cell receptor beta chains from the same sample are listed, as sequenced in a study of blood T cell repertoires in COVID-19. Using immunoSEQ multiplex PCR, the repertoire was profiled, and TCRdb retains in-frame clones only, with some absent. The sample shows around 58,000 clones, about 88% of them seen only once. Sequences were obtained from peripheral blood. The receptor set was obtained from a human donor in a cohort sampled during active COVID-19.

Regarding this clone: Additional DNA sequences in this sample encode the identical CDR3. The chain joins TRBV7-3 to TRBJ2-2; TRBD1 aligns across 7 bases. With V trimmed by 2 bases and J by 0 bases, 0 bases remained unmatched. The CDR3 length is 15 residues. Germline CDR1 reads SGHTA; CDR2 reads FQGTGA. The CDR3 sequence: CASSLGTANTGELFF. CDR3 sequence (DNA): TGTGCCAGCAGCTTAGGGACAGCGAACACCGGGGAGCTGTTTTTT. The full variable domain, rest sourced from reference TRBV7-3 and TRBJ2-2, is GAGVSQTPSNKVTEKGKYVELRCDPISGHTALYWYRQSLGQGPEFLIYFQGTGAADDSGLPNDRFFAVRPEGSVSTLKIQRTERGDSAVYLCASSLGTANTGELFFGEGSRLTVL.

The chain uses TRBV7-9 and TRBJ1-2, with D perhaps TRBD1 (6 bases). Germline V gene lookup returns CDR1 SEHNR and CDR2 FQNEAQ (reference sequence). CDR3 length equals 15 residues. Between the trimmed V and J ends, which lost 2 bases and 2 bases, there was a span of 12 bases. CDR3: CASSLSQGNNYGYTF. The CDR3 DNA is TGTGCCAGCAGCTTAAGTCAGGGGAACAACTATGGCTACACCTTC.

This chain links TRBV9 with TRBJ1-2, with TRBD1 identical over 10 bases. The CDR3 sequence is 15 residues long. Germline loops: CDR1 SGDLS, CDR2 YYNGEE. Trimming at V came to 3 bases and at J to 3 bases, leaving 5 bases not matched to a gene. CDR3 sequence reads: CASSDRDRGYYGYTF. CDR3 bases: TGTGCCAGCAGCGACCGGGACAGGGGATACTATGGCTACACCTTC.

This clone has a single count. This chain connects TRBV4-3 to TRBJ1-1; 9 bases are shared with TRBD1. CDR3 length: 14 amino acids. J was trimmed by 7 bases and V by 3 bases; bases with no gene match: 6. Germline V CDR1 and CDR2: LGHNA, YSLEER. The DNA for the CDR3 is TGCGCCAGCAGCCAGCCACAGGGGGCAGGTGAAGCTTTCTTT. It yields the protein CASSQPQGAGEAFF.

CDR3 nucleotide sequence: TGTGCCAGCAGCTTAGACTTGACAGGGGTTTATGGCTACACCTTC. This codes for CASSLDLTGVYGYTF. The rearrangement uses TRBV11-2 and TRBJ1-2; 8 bases are shared with TRBD1. The CDR3 is 15 residues long. Germline loops: CDR1 SGHAT, CDR2 FQNNGV. J lost 5 bases, V lost 0 bases, and 5 bases had no gene match.

This chain uses TRBV29-1 with TRBJ2-3; TRBD2 aligns across 11 bases. The CDR3 sequence is 12 residues long. Germline CDR1 and CDR2: SQVTM and ANQGSEA. Trimming took 3 bases from V and 12 from J; bases not matched to a gene: 5. The CDR3 region is CSVEGLAEGQYF. As DNA, the CDR3 is TGCAGCGTTGAGGGACTAGCGGAGGGTCAGTATTTT.

V and J are TRBV2 and TRBJ1-2, with TRBD1 matching 9 bases. This CDR3 is built from 16 residues. CDR1 and CDR2 from the germline V gene are SNHLY and FYNNEI. V lost 6 bases, J lost 0 bases, and 8 bases stayed unmatched. The CDR3, as DNA: TGTGCCAGCAGGGAACAGGGGGCCCTCTCTAACTATGGCTACACCTTC. Its translation is CASREQGALSNYGYTF.

The CDR3 nucleotides are TGTGCCACCAGCAGATTTCAGAGGGGGGGAGGGAGGAATCAGCCCCAGCATTTT. The encoded protein is CATSRFQRGGGRNQPQHF. The chain is built from TRBV15 and TRBJ1-5; a possible D gene is TRBD1 (6 bases). The CDR3 spans 18 residues. V shed 2 bases and J shed 4 bases, with 21 bases lying between them. Germline lookup yields CDR1 LNHNV and CDR2 YYDKDF (reference sequence).

V and J are TRBV7-2 and TRBJ2-4, with 7 bases matching TRBD2. Germline V lookup: CDR1 SGHTA, CDR2 FQGNSA. This CDR3 has 16 residues. V dropped 5 bases and J dropped 6; count of bases not matched to a gene: 13. The CDR3 region is CASSIGMTGGGNIQYF. CDR3 in DNA: TGTGCCAGCAGCATCGGGATGACGGGGGGAGGAAACATTCAGTACTTC.

V gene TRBV13 combines with J gene TRBJ2-3; 10 nucleotides agree with TRBD2. The V and J ends lost 5 bases and 2 bases, in that order; junction bases with no gene match: 4. CDR1 and CDR2 from the germline V gene are PRHDT and FYEKMQ (reference sequence). This CDR3 contains 15 residues. This chain's CDR3 is CASSLSGGPTDTQYF. The CDR3 DNA sequence: TGTGCCAGCAGCCTTAGCGGGGGGCCCACAGATACGCAGTATTTT.

This clone was counted only a few times. The rearrangement uses TRBV4-2 and TRBJ1-3; D is uncertain. Germline lookup yields CDR1 LGHNA and CDR2 YNFKEQ. The V gene lost 0 bases and the J gene lost 0 bases, with 9 bases spanning the gap. CDR3 length: 16 amino acids. The CDR3 loop reads CASSQEVGSSGNTIYF. The CDR3 DNA sequence: TGTGCCAGCAGCCAAGAAGTGGGGAGCTCTGGAAACACCATATATTTT.

The rearrangement uses TRBV18 and TRBJ1-3, with D uncertain. V gave up 1 base and J gave up 8 bases, with 21 bases separating them. The CDR3 sequence is 17 residues long. Germline values: CDR1 KGHSH, CDR2 LQKENI. This CDR3 reads CASSPLGVDRPGDTIYF. CDR3 sequence (DNA): TGTGCCAGCTCACCACTCGGGGTGGACCGCCCCGGAGACACCATATATTTT.

The V gene is TRBV9, the J gene TRBJ2-5, with 9 nucleotides matching TRBD1. CDR1 and CDR2 from the germline V gene are SGDLS and YYNGEE. CDR3 length equals 15 residues. With V trimmed by 0 bases and J by 4 bases, 4 bases remained unmatched. CDR3 protein: CASSVGQGVGETQYF. Written as DNA, the CDR3 is TGTGCCAGCAGCGTAGGACAGGGGGTTGGAGAGACCCAGTACTTC.

The gene calls are TRBV19 and TRBJ2-2; 11 bases align to TRBD1. J gave up 6 bases and V 4 bases, and 1 base lay outside the gene matches. CDR1 is LNHDA and CDR2 is SQIVND in the germline V gene (reference sequence). The CDR3 is 14 amino acids. CDR3 sequence: CASSRDRGSGELFF. The DNA for the CDR3 is TGTGCCAGTAGTAGGGACAGGGGGTCCGGGGAGCTGTTTTTT. Full variable domain (outside the CDR3, taken from reference TRBV19 and TRBJ2-2): DGGITQSPKYLFRKEGQNVTLSCEQNLNHDAMYWYRQDPGQGLRLIYYSQIVNDFQKGDIAEGYSVSREKKESFPLTVTSAQKNPTAFYLCASSRDRGSGELFFGEGSRLTVL.

This clone was recorded only once. This chain connects TRBV25-1 to TRBJ1-1, with TRBD1 as a possible D gene (5 bases). The V end lost 4 bases, the J end lost 3 bases, and 9 bases lay between the germline ends. In germline, CDR1 is MGHDK, CDR2 SYGVNS. The CDR3 is 13 residues long. The CDR3, as DNA: TGTGCCAGCAGTGGTCGGGACTACACTGAAGCTTTCTTT. Its translation is CASSGRDYTEAFF. Filled out from reference TRBV25-1 and TRBJ1-1, the complete variable domain reads EADIYQTPRYLVIGTGKKITLECSQTMGHDKMYWYQQDPGMELHLIHYSYGVNSTEKGDLSSESTVSRIRTEHFPLTLESARPSHTSQYLCASSGRDYTEAFFGQGTRLTVV.

This clone was observed a handful of times. CDR3 nucleotide sequence: TGTGCCAGCAGCGTTAGCGTAAGCTCCTACAATGAGCAGTTCTTC. Protein sequence: CASSVSVSSYNEQFF. The chain carries TRBV5-4 and TRBJ2-1; TRBD2 is a possible D gene (5 bases). The CDR3 is 15 residues long. Germline V gene data show CDR1 as SGHNT and CDR2 as YYREEE (reference sequence). Trimming cost V 4 bases and J 0 bases, with 11 bases left between them.

The chain links TRBV18 to TRBJ2-3, with TRBD2 matching 10 bases. The germline V gene has CDR1 KGHSH and CDR2 LQKENI. V was pared by 3 bases and J by 2 bases, with 5 bases of the junction left unmatched. The length of the CDR3 is 16 residues. CDR3 in amino acids: CASSPLAGAFTDTQYF. CDR3 DNA: TGTGCCAGCTCACCTCTAGCGGGGGCATTCACAGATACGCAGTATTTT.

The chain joins TRBV5-1 to TRBJ1-2; 8 nucleotides line up with TRBD1. There are 16 residues in the CDR3. V lost 4 bases to trimming and J lost 8 bases; unmatched junction nucleotides: 16. From germline, CDR1 is SGHRS and CDR2 YFSETQ. The CDR3 spells CASSPVGDRFSAGYTF. The CDR3 DNA sequence: TGCGCCAGCAGCCCGGTAGGGGACAGGTTCTCTGCGGGCTACACCTTC.

The V call is TRBV6-6, the J call TRBJ1-1; maybe TRBD1 (6 bases). Per the germline V gene, CDR1 is MNHNY and CDR2 is SVGAGI (reference sequence). V was pared by 10 bases and J by 1 base, with 16 bases between. This CDR3 region has 14 residues. The CDR3 loop is CATSRGGANTEAFF. In nucleotides, the CDR3 is TGTGCCACCAGCAGAGGGGGGGCGAACACTGAAGCTTTCTTT.

This clone has a single count. The chain carries TRBV7-2 and TRBJ2-1, with 8 bases aligning to TRBD2. This CDR3 has 17 residues. Germline V gene sequence: CDR1 SGHTA, CDR2 FQGNSA. The junction had 14 bases not matched to a gene; V was cut back by 1 base and J by 9 bases. CDR3 DNA sequence: TGTGCCAGCAGCTTAGTTGGCGGGGGGCGCCATCGTGGTGAGCAGTTCTTC. As protein: CASSLVGGGRHRGEQFF.

The sample holds one count of this clone. This rearrangement joins TRBV7-2 to TRBJ1-1, with 11 nucleotides matching TRBD1. This CDR3 spans 17 amino acids. Germline V CDR1 and CDR2: SGHTA, FQGNSA. Losses at the gene ends were 1 base for V and 5 bases for J; bases not matched to a gene: 9. The CDR3 sequence: CASSLGPGQGARTEAFF. The CDR3 coding sequence is TGTGCCAGCAGCTTAGGGCCAGGACAGGGGGCAAGGACTGAAGCTTTCTTT.

This clone was picked up one time. V gene TRBV10-3 combines with J gene TRBJ2-3; 16 bases agree with TRBD2. The CDR3 extends over 18 amino acids. Germline trimming cut 10 bases from V and 2 bases from J; bases unmatched to any gene: 12. From germline, CDR1 is ENHRY and CDR2 SYGVKD. CDR3 residues: CATKPGLAGGLYTDTQYF. CDR3 coding DNA: TGTGCCACCAAACCGGGACTAGCGGGAGGGCTATACACAGATACGCAGTATTTT.

This clone was detected a few times. The gene calls are TRBV2 and TRBJ1-5; D is perhaps TRBD1 (6 bases). Trimming took 8 bases from V and 4 from J, leaving 12 bases between them. The CDR3 consists of 13 residues. Germline CDR1 is SNHLY and CDR2 is FYNNEI. Here the CDR3 reads CASGGQINQPQHF. CDR3 coding DNA: TGTGCCAGCGGAGGACAGATTAATCAGCCCCAGCATTTT.

The rearrangement joins TRBV28 to TRBJ2-7, with 16 positions matching TRBD2. Germline V gene data show CDR1 as MDHEN and CDR2 as SYDVKM. V was pared by 6 bases and J by 11 bases, with 10 bases of the junction left unmatched. This CDR3 has 15 residues. The CDR3 sequence: CASRSLVGTSGREYF. DNA of the CDR3: TGTGCCAGCAGGTCCTTAGTTGGGACTAGCGGGAGGGAGTACTTC.

This clone was seen a handful of times. The CDR3 DNA follows: TGTGCCAGCAGCCAATCTTCCGGGAACACCGGGGAGCTGTTTTTT. Amino acid sequence: CASSQSSGNTGELFF. The chain joins TRBV16 to TRBJ2-2, with unresolved D. Between the trimmed V and J ends, which lost 0 bases and 1 base, there was a span of 6 bases. CDR1 and CDR2 (germline): KGHSY, FQNENV. This CDR3 has 15 residues.

The gene calls are TRBV30 and TRBJ1-4; 8 bases align to TRBD1. Trimming at V came to 6 bases and at J to 7 bases, leaving 10 bases not matched to a gene. This CDR3 is 14 amino acids long. Germline V CDR1 and CDR2: GTSNPN, SVGIG (reference sequence). The DNA for the CDR3 is TGTGCCTGCAGTACCGGGACAGGACGTGAAAAACTGTTTTTT. Translating it yields CACSTGTGREKLFF.

The chain uses TRBV7-2 and TRBJ2-2, with D possibly being TRBD2 (6 bases). Germline CDR1 SGHTA, CDR2 FQGNSA. The CDR3 is made up of 15 amino acids. V lost 9 bases to trimming and J lost 4 bases, with 18 bases between them. The CDR3 region has the DNA TGTGCCAGTTCAATACAGGTGGGGGGCACCGGGGAGCTGTTTTTT. This gives the protein CASSIQVGGTGELFF. The variable domain in full, completed from reference TRBV7-2 and TRBJ2-2, reads GAGVSQSPSNKVTEKGKDVELRCDPISGHTALYWYRQSLGQGLEFLIYFQGNSAPDKSGLPSDRFSAERTGGSVSTLTIQRTQQEDSAVYLCASSIQVGGTGELFFGEGSRLTVL.